This record covers a single TCR beta chain. It has no known antigen specificity. Base qualities were left out, and no much larger clone turns up one base away. This sample is part of a study of blood T cell repertoires in COVID-19 (dated by TCRdb to 2018 to 2020). As for the study more broadly: Samples from collaborators originated in the United States, Italy and Spain and spanned both the acute and convalescent phases of COVID-19. Where HLA class I and class II types were available, the types were taken from metadata supplied by the sample provider, not from assay-based typing. The repertoires were released in a freely available public database intended as a resource for research on the immune response to SARS-CoV-2. The samples were drawn from two sources: the first 160 participants of the ongoing ImmuneRACE study, and 1,000 to 1,500 subjects contributed by 6 global collaborators. The dataset comprised deeply sampled blood TCRbeta repertoires from subjects exposed to, actively infected with, or recovered from COVID-19. The prospective study material was composed of cDNA or gDNA derived from T cells, B-cell-depleted T cells, or PBMCs. A de-identified subject ID, COVID-19 status, age in years and sex were almost always included in the sample metadata.

The CDR3 contains 13 residues, cysteine and phenylalanine counted. Solely the CDR3 DNA is kept, with 39 bases framed from the first base. The germline V gene encodes CDR1 SEHNR and CDR2 FQNEAQ (reference sequence). The germline V and J ends show losses of 5 bases and 11 bases respectively, and no gene match explains 11 bases of the junction. Study-level results and caveats: The quantity of clinical and demographic metadata differed by source and by participant and was supplied without curation.

Participants in the prospective study were enrolled through a virtual design, were aged roughly 18 to 100 years, and lived in 24 United States geographic areas. Cohort assignment in the prospective study relied on participant-reported clinical history from a screening survey and a study questionnaire. Exposed participants were defined as having been in contact with someone with a PCR-confirmed or clinician-diagnosed COVID-19 case within 2 weeks of study entry. Each participant in the prospective study had whole blood, serum and a nasopharyngeal or oropharyngeal swab collected by mobile phlebotomists. Over a roughly 2-month period, participants in the prospective study had the option of providing additional blood draws and questionnaires. Before DNA extraction, prospective study blood samples were shipped either frozen or at room temperature. TCRbeta CDR3 regions were amplified from genomic DNA using the immunoSEQ Assay, a bias-controlled multiplex PCR. The study's own analysis went as follows. The number of nucleated cells in each sample was estimated from the amplification of reference gene primers within the assay. To quantify the absolute abundance of each unique TCRbeta CDR3 rearrangement, sequence reads were collapsed and filtered. For each sample, productive Simpson clonality was calculated by taking the square root of Simpson's diversity index across productive rearrangements. TCRdb limited this immuneACCESS table to in-frame rearrangements with V and J called. A share of clones is missing; checked studies link under half to unresolved V genes, and the rest is unexplained. The V and J calls and clone size were taken over from that table, and D and trimming were inferred from the DNA. Present in this sample are about 370,000 clones, approximately 90% of which were seen just once. Jointly, the top ten make up roughly 0.9% of the sample.

The sequenced sample consisted of PBMCs or T cells enriched from blood (not recorded which). The sequence was collected from a woman aged 40 to 50 who had been exposed to COVID-19. The V gene is TRBV7-9 and the J gene is TRBJ1-1; a stretch of 7 junction bases matches TRBD1. The DNA reads TGTGCCAGCAGCCTAGGGACAGTTCAGGGGGCTTTCTTT. Translation gives CASSLGTVQGAFF.